Listed below are T cell receptor beta chains from one sample, sequenced in a study of neurological immune-mediated disorders. TCRdb re-called the 5' RACE reads with MiXCR, one entry per CDR3 protein. The top ten clones hold approximately 6.9% of a sample with 35,000 or so distinct CDR3 sequences, 9% to 12% of them seen once. Source material: PBMCs. Receptor source: a woman in her thirties with HTLV-1-associated myelopathy (HAM/TSP). Both conserved end residues are part of each CDR3. Fields, in order: D gene, clone size, J gene, CDR3 length, V gene, CDR3 protein, CDR3 DNA. The D gene is left open where the match is weak. For some rows the clone size is stated as once, few or many, or as a class when expanded; others skip it.

D gene: .; clone size: many; J gene: TRBJ2-7; CDR3 length: 13; V gene: TRBV6-6; CDR3 protein: CASREQGRGEQYF; CDR3 DNA: TGTGCCAGCAGGGAACAGGGGCGGGGGGAGCAGTACTTC
D gene: .; clone size: many; J gene: TRBJ2-4; CDR3 length: 14; V gene: TRBV5-1; CDR3 protein: CASSQDKGIYIQYF; CDR3 DNA: TGCGCCAGCAGCCAGGATAAGGGGATTTACATTCAGTACTTC
D gene: .; clone size: many; J gene: TRBJ1-6; CDR3 length: 14; V gene: TRBV7-9; CDR3 protein: CASSQQATYSPLHF; CDR3 DNA: TGTGCCAGCAGCCAGCAGGCCACATATTCACCCCTCCACTTT
D gene: .; clone size: many; J gene: TRBJ1-6; CDR3 length: 15; V gene: TRBV12-3/TRBV12-4; CDR3 protein: CASRGGGSIDSPLHF; CDR3 DNA: TGTGCCAGCAGGGGGGGGGGTTCCATCGATTCACCCCTCCACTTT
D gene: .; clone size: .; J gene: TRBJ2-2; CDR3 length: 20; V gene: TRBV5-1; CDR3 protein: CASSFYICSAFSGHTGELFF; CDR3 DNA: .
D gene: .; clone size: many; J gene: TRBJ2-7; CDR3 length: 14; V gene: TRBV12-3/TRBV12-4; CDR3 protein: CASRGTGTRGRQYF; CDR3 DNA: TGTGCCAGCAGGGGGACCGGGACCCGTGGACGGCAGTACTTC
D gene: TRBD2; clone size: many; J gene: TRBJ2-2; CDR3 length: 15; V gene: TRBV20-1; CDR3 protein: CSAISGGLRTGELFF; CDR3 DNA: TGCAGTGCTATAAGCGGGGGATTGAGGACCGGGGAGCTGTTTTTT
D gene: TRBD1; clone size: many; J gene: TRBJ1-4; CDR3 length: 16; V gene: TRBV3-1; CDR3 protein: CASSHPGQGRNEKLFF; CDR3 DNA: TGTGCCAGCAGCCATCCCGGACAGGGACGTAATGAAAAACTGTTTTTT
D gene: TRBD1; clone size: many; J gene: TRBJ2-7; CDR3 length: 18; V gene: TRBV2; CDR3 protein: CASSVQTHRGTANYEQYF; CDR3 DNA: TGTGCCAGCAGTGTACAAACTCACCGTGGGACAGCGAACTACGAGCAGTACTTC
D gene: TRBD2; clone size: many; J gene: TRBJ2-1; CDR3 length: 16; V gene: TRBV20-1; CDR3 protein: CSARTSGGFLYNEQFF; CDR3 DNA: TGCAGTGCTAGAACTAGCGGGGGGTTCCTCTACAATGAGCAGTTCTTC
D gene: TRBD1; clone size: many; J gene: TRBJ2-4; CDR3 length: 17; V gene: TRBV3-1; CDR3 protein: CASSQDLTGGSKNIQYF; CDR3 DNA: TGTGCCAGCAGCCAAGACTTGACAGGGGGCTCCAAAAACATTCAGTACTTC
D gene: .; clone size: .; J gene: TRBJ2-7; CDR3 length: 19; V gene: TRBV5-5; CDR3 protein: CASSFYICSALLASHEQYF; CDR3 DNA: .
D gene: .; clone size: many; J gene: TRBJ1-5; CDR3 length: 13; V gene: TRBV20-1; CDR3 protein: CSARVEKGQPQHF; CDR3 DNA: TGCAGTGCTAGGGTGGAGAAGGGTCAGCCCCAGCATTTT
D gene: .; clone size: many; J gene: TRBJ1-2; CDR3 length: 14; V gene: TRBV19; CDR3 protein: CASSIRQVAYGYTF; CDR3 DNA: TGTGCCAGTAGTATCAGACAGGTCGCATATGGCTACACCTTC
D gene: .; clone size: many; J gene: TRBJ2-4; CDR3 length: 16; V gene: TRBV5-6; CDR3 protein: CASSLAGLMHKNIQYF; CDR3 DNA: TGTGCCAGCAGCTTGGCTGGACTAATGCACAAAAACATTCAGTACTTC
D gene: .; clone size: many; J gene: TRBJ2-7; CDR3 length: 14; V gene: TRBV5-1; CDR3 protein: CASSLEVQGDEQYF; CDR3 DNA: TGCGCCAGCAGCTTGGAAGTACAGGGCGACGAGCAGTACTTC
D gene: .; clone size: many; J gene: TRBJ1-1; CDR3 length: 16; V gene: TRBV5-1; CDR3 protein: CASSSGVGAQNTEAFF; CDR3 DNA: TGCGCCAGCAGCTCGGGGGTAGGGGCCCAGAACACTGAAGCTTTCTTT
D gene: .; clone size: many; J gene: TRBJ2-2; CDR3 length: 15; V gene: TRBV5-1; CDR3 protein: CASSLGDRNTGELFF; CDR3 DNA: TGCGCCAGCAGCTTGGGAGACAGGAACACCGGGGAGCTGTTTTTT
D gene: TRBD2; clone size: many; J gene: TRBJ2-2; CDR3 length: 15; V gene: TRBV12-3/TRBV12-4; CDR3 protein: CASRPSGVNTGELFF; CDR3 DNA: TGTGCCAGCAGACCTAGCGGCGTGAACACCGGGGAGCTGTTTTTT
D gene: .; clone size: many; J gene: TRBJ2-1; CDR3 length: 15; V gene: TRBV20-1; CDR3 protein: CSALRNRALNNEQFF; CDR3 DNA: TGCAGTGCTCTACGGAACAGGGCCCTAAACAATGAGCAGTTCTTC
D gene: .; clone size: many; J gene: TRBJ2-2; CDR3 length: 12; V gene: TRBV20-1; CDR3 protein: CSAEGYTGELFF; CDR3 DNA: TGCAGTGCAGAGGGGTACACCGGGGAGCTGTTTTTT
D gene: .; clone size: .; J gene: TRBJ2-3; CDR3 length: 15; V gene: TRBV5-1; CDR3 protein: CASSLDQGRSDKQYF; CDR3 DNA: TGCGCCAGCAGCTTGGACCAGGGGAGGTCAGATAAGCAGTATTTT
D gene: TRBD1; clone size: .; J gene: TRBJ2-2; CDR3 length: 17; V gene: TRBV5-6; CDR3 protein: CASSLETGVTGSGELFF; CDR3 DNA: TGTGCCAGCAGTCTTGAAACAGGGGTTACGGGGTCCGGGGAGCTGTTTTTT
D gene: .; clone size: many; J gene: TRBJ1-1; CDR3 length: 16; V gene: TRBV5-1; CDR3 protein: CASSSNGMGMNTEAFF; CDR3 DNA: TGCGCCAGCAGCTCTAACGGGATGGGCATGAACACTGAAGCTTTCTTT
D gene: TRBD2; clone size: many; J gene: TRBJ2-1; CDR3 length: 18; V gene: TRBV7-2; CDR3 protein: CASIQRTSGGGSYNEQFF; CDR3 DNA: TGTGCCAGTATTCAAAGGACTAGCGGGGGAGGCTCCTACAATGAGCAGTTCTTC
D gene: .; clone size: many; J gene: TRBJ2-6; CDR3 length: 19; V gene: TRBV20-1; CDR3 protein: CSARDSRPPDDSGANVLTF; CDR3 DNA: TGCAGTGCTAGAGATTCACGACCCCCGGACGACTCTGGGGCCAACGTCCTGACTTTC
D gene: TRBD1; clone size: many; J gene: TRBJ2-7; CDR3 length: 14; V gene: TRBV9; CDR3 protein: CASSGRDRYEEQYF; CDR3 DNA: TGTGCCAGCAGCGGCCGGGACAGGTATGAGGAGCAGTACTTC
D gene: TRBD1; clone size: many; J gene: TRBJ2-6; CDR3 length: 15; V gene: TRBV3-1; CDR3 protein: CASSREGALGNVLTF; CDR3 DNA: TGTGCCAGCAGCCGAGAGGGGGCCCTCGGCAACGTCCTGACTTTC
D gene: .; clone size: many; J gene: TRBJ1-5; CDR3 length: 15; V gene: TRBV7-2; CDR3 protein: CASSSTGLSNQPQHF; CDR3 DNA: TGTGCCAGCAGCTCCACAGGCCTTAGCAATCAGCCCCAGCATTTT
D gene: .; clone size: many; J gene: TRBJ1-6; CDR3 length: 12; V gene: TRBV12-3/TRBV12-4; CDR3 protein: CASRGLSSPLHF; CDR3 DNA: TGTGCCAGCAGGGGGTTAAGTTCACCCCTCCACTTT
D gene: .; clone size: many; J gene: TRBJ1-2; CDR3 length: 13; V gene: TRBV20-1; CDR3 protein: CSARDVRTYGYTF; CDR3 DNA: TGCAGTGCTAGAGATGTCCGGACCTATGGCTACACCTTC
D gene: TRBD2; clone size: many; J gene: TRBJ2-1; CDR3 length: 17; V gene: TRBV11-2; CDR3 protein: CASSLDQTAGGRYEQFF; CDR3 DNA: TGTGCCAGCAGCTTAGATCAAACGGCGGGGGGGCGCTATGAGCAGTTCTTC
D gene: .; clone size: many; J gene: TRBJ1-1; CDR3 length: 18; V gene: TRBV21-1; CDR3 protein: CASTLPGPGVEMNTEAFF; CDR3 DNA: TGTGCCAGCACTCTCCCCGGGCCAGGGGTAGAGATGAACACTGAAGCTTTCTTT
D gene: .; clone size: many; J gene: TRBJ2-7; CDR3 length: 13; V gene: TRBV20-1; CDR3 protein: CSASSGGNYEQYF; CDR3 DNA: TGCAGTGCTAGTTCTGGGGGCAACTACGAGCAGTACTTC
D gene: .; clone size: .; J gene: TRBJ1-5; CDR3 length: 14; V gene: TRBV20-1; CDR3 protein: CSARPTGPNQPRHF; CDR3 DNA: TGCAGTGCTAGACCGACAGGCCCTAATCAGCCCCGTCATTTT
D gene: .; clone size: many; J gene: TRBJ2-1; CDR3 length: 14; V gene: TRBV20-1; CDR3 protein: CSARGPDTYNEQFF; CDR3 DNA: TGCAGTGCTAGAGGTCCAGATACTTACAATGAGCAGTTCTTC
D gene: TRBD1; clone size: many; J gene: TRBJ2-7; CDR3 length: 14; V gene: TRBV7-2; CDR3 protein: CASSPRQGSYEQYF; CDR3 DNA: TGTGCCAGCAGCCCCCGACAGGGGTCCTACGAGCAGTACTTC
D gene: .; clone size: many; J gene: TRBJ1-5; CDR3 length: 13; V gene: TRBV10-3; CDR3 protein: CAISDSQNQPQHF; CDR3 DNA: TGTGCCATCAGTGATTCGCAAAATCAGCCCCAGCATTTT
D gene: TRBD1; clone size: few; J gene: TRBJ1-6; CDR3 length: 15; V gene: TRBV5-1; CDR3 protein: CASSRQGSDVLPLHF; CDR3 DNA: TGCGCCAGCAGCCGACAGGGTTCGGACGTTTTACCCCTCCACTTT
D gene: .; clone size: many; J gene: TRBJ1-5; CDR3 length: 19; V gene: TRBV12-3/TRBV12-4; CDR3 protein: CASSSLGGPQEEIGPPQHF; CDR3 DNA: TGTGCCAGCAGTTCTTTAGGAGGGCCGCAGGAGGAAATCGGGCCGCCCCAGCATTTT
D gene: .; clone size: many; J gene: TRBJ1-2; CDR3 length: 12; V gene: TRBV20-1; CDR3 protein: CSGRESNYGYTF; CDR3 DNA: TGCAGTGGGCGCGAGAGCAACTATGGCTACACCTTC
D gene: TRBD1; clone size: many; J gene: TRBJ2-3; CDR3 length: 15; V gene: TRBV6-5; CDR3 protein: CASSRRQGRTDTQYF; CDR3 DNA: TGTGCCAGCAGCCGGAGACAGGGCCGCACAGATACGCAGTATTTT
D gene: .; clone size: many; J gene: TRBJ2-1; CDR3 length: 16; V gene: TRBV7-6; CDR3 protein: CASSLGPVGGRGAKVF; CDR3 DNA: TGTGCCAGCAGCTTAGGTCCGGTCGGAGGTCGGGGGGCCAAGGTCTTC
D gene: .; clone size: many; J gene: TRBJ2-7; CDR3 length: 15; V gene: TRBV3-1; CDR3 protein: CASSQAGGDSYEQYF; CDR3 DNA: TGTGCCAGCAGCCAAGCGGGGGGCGACTCCTACGAGCAGTACTTC
D gene: TRBD2; clone size: many; J gene: TRBJ2-3; CDR3 length: 14; V gene: TRBV2; CDR3 protein: CASKTNLAVDTQYF; CDR3 DNA: TGTGCCAGCAAGACGAACCTAGCGGTCGATACGCAGTATTTT
D gene: .; clone size: many; J gene: TRBJ2-4; CDR3 length: 15; V gene: TRBV5-1; CDR3 protein: CASGAGGLAKNIQYF; CDR3 DNA: TGCGCCAGCGGAGCAGGAGGTCTAGCCAAAAACATTCAGTACTTC
D gene: TRBD1; clone size: medium-sized; J gene: TRBJ1-1; CDR3 length: 14; V gene: TRBV5-1; CDR3 protein: CASSQGAGVTEAFF; CDR3 DNA: TGCGCCAGCAGTCAGGGGGCAGGTGTCACTGAAGCTTTCTTT
D gene: .; clone size: many; J gene: TRBJ1-3; CDR3 length: 18; V gene: TRBV6-6; CDR3 protein: CASSYFNRPTLPRNTIYF; CDR3 DNA: TGTGCCAGCAGTTACTTTAACAGGCCGACACTACCTCGAAACACCATATATTTT
D gene: TRBD1; clone size: many; J gene: TRBJ2-1; CDR3 length: 14; V gene: TRBV12-3/TRBV12-4; CDR3 protein: CASRTQGSYNEQFF; CDR3 DNA: TGTGCCAGCAGAACACAGGGGTCCTACAATGAGCAGTTCTTC
D gene: TRBD2; clone size: many; J gene: TRBJ2-3; CDR3 length: 17; V gene: TRBV12-3/TRBV12-4; CDR3 protein: CASSLLAGGPSTDTQYF; CDR3 DNA: TGTGCCAGCAGTTTACTAGCGGGGGGCCCTAGCACAGATACGCAGTATTTT